The sequence of this T cell receptor beta chain was determined in a study of identical twins. The study, taken as a whole, reports: Out-of-frame TCR alpha sharing observed in monozygotic twins exceeded model estimates.

This clonotype was observed a handful of times. Antigen unknown. Addition of a universal primer site occurred through template switching, and cDNA carried unique molecular identifiers. TCRdb passed the 5' RACE reads through MiXCR, listing each CDR3 protein once. The table includes a few hundred thousand distinct CDR3 sequences, approximately 12% detected once. Unmatched junction bases numbered 9, after V lost 6 bases and J lost 0 bases. Germline loops: CDR1 MNHEY, CDR2 SVGEGT. The CDR3 is made up of 16 amino acids. The same specimen was also included in a second study, on yellow fever vaccine responses in identical twins. From that paper: Twins reportedly had a vaccine T cell response that seemed partly convergent, partly personalized.

The chain combines TRBV6-2 or TRBV6-3 with TRBJ2-3; 7 bases agree with TRBD1. Material for sequencing was memory (CD45RO+) T cells sorted from blood. This receptor was obtained from a woman between 18 and 29 years old in good health. The CDR3 protein is CASSETTGPSTDTQYF. CDR3 DNA: TGTGCCAGCAGCGAGACGACAGGGCCTAGCACAGATACGCAGTATTTT.